This TCR beta chain was sequenced for a study of shared clonotypes between healthy human individuals. General study points: Relative to their counterparts shared across all four donors, non-shared clonotypes exhibited diminished generation probabilities. Naive subsets, compared against memory subsets, generally had larger estimated richness values. Rarefaction curves obtained for sorted subsets showed sequencing incomplete despite large depth.

All donors qualified as healthy HIV-negative adults and had experienced no recent acute infections or vaccinations. The CDR3 runs to 18 residues. The germline V gene encodes CDR1 SGHRS and CDR2 YFSETQ. The V segment lost 4 bases and the J segment 1 base; nucleotides outside the gene matches: 10. Data came from immunoSEQ multiplex PCR; TCRdb stores just in-frame clones and leaves some out. The sample lists under 2,500,000 clones, more than 90% occurring once. In regard to this clone: Antigen: not known.

This clonotype was obtained from a man between 18 and 29 years old in good health. The gene calls are TRBV5-1 and TRBJ2-5, with 13 bases that match TRBD2. The material sequenced was naive CD4+ T cells sorted from blood. This sample's subset: CD45RA+ positively selected. The CDR3 DNA sequence: TGCGCCAGCAGCCCTGGACTAGCGGGAGTGGGAGTCCAAGAGACCCAGTACTTC. It specifies CASSPGLAGVGVQETQYF.